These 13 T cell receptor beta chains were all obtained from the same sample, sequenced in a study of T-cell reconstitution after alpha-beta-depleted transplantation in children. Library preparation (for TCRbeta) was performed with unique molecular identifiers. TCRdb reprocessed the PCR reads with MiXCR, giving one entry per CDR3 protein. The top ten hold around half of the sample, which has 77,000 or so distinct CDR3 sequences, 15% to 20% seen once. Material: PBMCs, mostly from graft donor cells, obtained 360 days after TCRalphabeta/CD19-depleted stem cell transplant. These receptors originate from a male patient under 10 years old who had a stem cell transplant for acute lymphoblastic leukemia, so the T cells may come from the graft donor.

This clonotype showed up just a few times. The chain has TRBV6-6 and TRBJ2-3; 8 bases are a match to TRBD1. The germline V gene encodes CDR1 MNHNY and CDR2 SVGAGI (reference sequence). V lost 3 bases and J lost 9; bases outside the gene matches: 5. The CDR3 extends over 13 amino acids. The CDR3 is CASSYQDRETQYF. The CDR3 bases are TGTGCCAGCAGTTATCAGGACAGGGAGACGCAGTATTTT.

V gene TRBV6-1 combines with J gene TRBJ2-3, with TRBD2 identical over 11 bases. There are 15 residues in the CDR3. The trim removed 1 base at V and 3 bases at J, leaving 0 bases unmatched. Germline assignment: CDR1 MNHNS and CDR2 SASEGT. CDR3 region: CASSEGLAGTDTQYF. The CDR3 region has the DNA TGTGCCAGCAGTGAAGGACTAGCGGGAACAGATACGCAGTATTTT.

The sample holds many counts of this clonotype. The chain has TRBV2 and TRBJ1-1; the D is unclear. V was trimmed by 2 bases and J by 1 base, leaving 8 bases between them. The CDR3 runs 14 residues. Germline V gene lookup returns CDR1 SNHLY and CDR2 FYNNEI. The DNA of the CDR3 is TGTGCCAGCAGTGAATGGCGAACGAACACTGAAGCTTTCTTT. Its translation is CASSEWRTNTEAFF.

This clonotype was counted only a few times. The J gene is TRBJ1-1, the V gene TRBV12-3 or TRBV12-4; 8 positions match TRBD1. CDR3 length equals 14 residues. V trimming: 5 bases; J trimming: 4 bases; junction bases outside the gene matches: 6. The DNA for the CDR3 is TGTGCCAGCAGTCCCCAGGGGGCATTCACTGAAGCTTTCTTT. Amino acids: CASSPQGAFTEAFF.

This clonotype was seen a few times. Here the CDR3 reads CASSLPGTPVRNTEAFF. The CDR3 DNA is TGTGCCAGCAGCCTCCCAGGGACCCCGGTTCGTAACACTGAAGCTTTCTTT. This chain connects TRBV11-2 to TRBJ1-1; D might be TRBD1 (5 bases). The V end lost 5 bases, the J end lost 2 bases, and 21 bases lay between the germline ends. The CDR3 is 17 residues long. Per germline, CDR1 SGHAT and CDR2 FQNNGV. The entire variable domain, with the rest obtained from reference TRBV11-2 and TRBJ1-1, is as follows: EAGVAQSPRYKIIEKRQSVAFWCNPISGHATLYWYQQILGQGPKLLIQFQNNGVVDDSQLPKDRFSAERLKGVDSTLKIQPAKLEDSAVYLCASSLPGTPVRNTEAFFGQGTRLTVV.

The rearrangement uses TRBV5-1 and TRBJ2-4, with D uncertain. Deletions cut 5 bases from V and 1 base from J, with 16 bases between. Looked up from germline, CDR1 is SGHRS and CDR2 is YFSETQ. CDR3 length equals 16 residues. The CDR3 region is CASSRVGAEAKNIQYF. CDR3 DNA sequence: TGCGCCAGCAGTCGAGTTGGCGCGGAGGCCAAAAACATTCAGTACTTC. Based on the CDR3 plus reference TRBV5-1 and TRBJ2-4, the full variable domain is KAGVTQTPRYLIKTRGQQVTLSCSPISGHRSVSWYQQTPGQGLQFLFEYFSETQRNKGNFPGRFSGRQFSNSRSEMNVSTLELGDSALYLCASSRVGAEAKNIQYFGAGTRLSVL.

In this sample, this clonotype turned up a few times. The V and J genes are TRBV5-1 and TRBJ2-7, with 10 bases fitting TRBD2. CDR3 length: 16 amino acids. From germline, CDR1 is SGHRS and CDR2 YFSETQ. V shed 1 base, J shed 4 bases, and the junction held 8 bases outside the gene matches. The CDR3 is CASSLRRGLAQYEQYF. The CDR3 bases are TGCGCCAGCAGCTTGCGGCGGGGACTAGCGCAATACGAGCAGTACTTC.

The DNA of the CDR3 is TGTGCCAGGGGCTTCCGGACACATACGCAGTATTTT. Translated: CARGFRTHTQYF. The chain links TRBV5-6 to TRBJ2-3; D is perhaps TRBD1 (5 bases). This CDR3 has 12 residues. Trimming left V 8 bases short and J 7 bases short, with 14 bases between. Germline V gene lookup returns CDR1 SGHDT and CDR2 YYEEEE.

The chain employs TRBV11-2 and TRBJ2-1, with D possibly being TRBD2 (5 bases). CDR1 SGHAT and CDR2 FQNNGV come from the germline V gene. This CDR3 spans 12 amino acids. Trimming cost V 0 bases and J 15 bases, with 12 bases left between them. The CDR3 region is CASSLELASTFF. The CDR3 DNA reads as TGTGCCAGCAGCTTAGAACTCGCTAGCACGTTCTTC.

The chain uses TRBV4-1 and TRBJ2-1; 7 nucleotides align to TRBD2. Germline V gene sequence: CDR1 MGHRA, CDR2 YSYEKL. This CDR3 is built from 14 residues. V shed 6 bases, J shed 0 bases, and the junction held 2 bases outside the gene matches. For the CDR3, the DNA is TGCGCCAGCAGTCGGGACTACTCCTACAATGAGCAGTTCTTC. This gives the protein CASSRDYSYNEQFF.

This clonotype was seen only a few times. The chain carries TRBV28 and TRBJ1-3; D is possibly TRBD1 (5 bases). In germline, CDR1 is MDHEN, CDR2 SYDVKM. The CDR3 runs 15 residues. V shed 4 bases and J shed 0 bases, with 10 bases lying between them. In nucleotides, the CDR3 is TGTGCCAGCAGTTCGGGGGTGACCTCTGGAAACACCATATATTTT. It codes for CASSSGVTSGNTIYF. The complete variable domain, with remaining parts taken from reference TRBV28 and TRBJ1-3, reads DVKVTQSSRYLVKRTGEKVFLECVQDMDHENMFWYRQDPGLGLRLIYFSYDVKMKEKGDIPEGYSVSREKKERFSLILESASTNQTSMYLCASSSGVTSGNTIYFGEGSWLTVV.

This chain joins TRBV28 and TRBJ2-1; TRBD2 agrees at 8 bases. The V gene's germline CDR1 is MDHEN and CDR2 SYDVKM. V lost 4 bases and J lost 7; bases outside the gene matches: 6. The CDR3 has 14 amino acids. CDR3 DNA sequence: TGTGCCAGCAGTTCCCGGGGGGGTGGGAATGAGCAGTTCTTC. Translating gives CASSSRGGGNEQFF.

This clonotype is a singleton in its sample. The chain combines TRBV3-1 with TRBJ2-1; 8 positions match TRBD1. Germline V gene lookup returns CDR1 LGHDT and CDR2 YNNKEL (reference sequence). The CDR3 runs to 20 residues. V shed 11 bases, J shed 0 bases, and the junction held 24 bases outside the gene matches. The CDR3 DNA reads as TGTGCCTGCTGCCAAATTGAGGGACAGGTTATTACAAGCTCCTACAATGAGCAGTTCTTC. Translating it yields CACCQIEGQVITSSYNEQFF.